Below, 26 T cell receptor beta chains from the same sample are listed, as sequenced in a study of cytomegalovirus exposure and HLA in healthy donors. Libraries were prepared by immunoSEQ multiplex PCR; TCRdb keeps only in-frame clonotypes and omits some of them. The sample shows more than 95,000 clones, more than 85% of them seen only once. Sequencing was performed on PBMCs. The receptors here all came from a woman aged 18-30 years in good health and CMV-seropositive.

The chain carries TRBV29-1 and TRBJ2-3, with 13 bases fitting TRBD2. The V and J ends lost 6 bases and 4 bases, in that order; junction bases with no gene match: 13. The CDR3 consists of 17 residues. Germline loops: CDR1 SQVTM, CDR2 ANQGSEA. In nucleotides, the CDR3 is TGCAGCGTCGACGCCAGTACTAGCGGGGGGGCCGCAGATACGCAGTATTTT. It codes for CSVDASTSGGAADTQYF.

The gene calls are TRBV9 and TRBJ1-2; D not resolved. The CDR3 is 17 residues long. The germline V gene has CDR1 SGDLS and CDR2 YYNGEE. The V and J ends lost 4 bases and 5 bases respectively, with 24 bases between them. This CDR3 is CASSPQPPWTRAYGYTF. CDR3 nucleotide sequence: TGTGCCAGCAGCCCCCAACCCCCTTGGACGCGGGCTTATGGCTACACCTTC. The full variable domain, completed using reference TRBV9 and TRBJ1-2, is DSGVTQTPKHLITATGQRVTLRCSPRSGDLSVYWYQQSLDQGLQFLIQYYNGEERAKGNILERFSAQQFPDLHSELNLSSLELGDSALYFCASSPQPPWTRAYGYTFGSGTRLTVV.

The rearrangement uses TRBV15 and TRBJ2-1; TRBD2 matches at 12 bases. V trimming: 2 bases; J trimming: 7 bases; junction bases outside the gene matches: 3. Germline V gives CDR1 LNHNV, CDR2 YYDKDF (reference sequence). The CDR3 has 15 amino acids. CDR3 nucleotide sequence: TGTGCCACCAGCAGATCCCTAGCGGGAGGGAATGAGCAGTTCTTC. This gives the protein CATSRSLAGGNEQFF.

The gene calls are TRBV11-2 and TRBJ2-5; D might be TRBD1 (6 bases). With 4 bases removed from V and 7 bases from J, the gap between germline ends came to 16 bases. CDR3 size: 14 residues. CDR1 is SGHAT, CDR2 FQNNGV, per germline. The CDR3 sequence is CASSSNRARRTQYF. As DNA, the CDR3 is TGTGCCAGCAGCTCGAACAGGGCCCGTAGGACCCAGTACTTC. Complete variable domain (other parts from reference TRBV11-2 and TRBJ2-5): EAGVAQSPRYKIIEKRQSVAFWCNPISGHATLYWYQQILGQGPKLLIQFQNNGVVDDSQLPKDRFSAERLKGVDSTLKIQPAKLEDSAVYLCASSSNRARRTQYFGPGTRLLVL.

J is TRBJ2-7 and V is TRBV7-9; the D gene is possibly TRBD2 (5 bases). The CDR3 runs to 14 residues. The germline gives CDR1 SEHNR, CDR2 FQNEAQ (reference sequence). V was trimmed by 5 bases and J by 2 bases, leaving 13 bases between them. For the CDR3, the DNA is TGTGCCAGCAGCATAACTAGTCTGCCCTACGAGCAGTACTTC. It yields the protein CASSITSLPYEQYF.

The V and J genes are TRBV20-1 and TRBJ2-7; D is possibly TRBD1 (5 bases). Germline V gives CDR1 DFQATT, CDR2 SNEGSKA (reference sequence). Trimming left V 5 bases short and J 6 bases short, with 8 bases between. The CDR3 extends over 10 amino acids. CDR3 loop: CSALGVEQYF. The CDR3, as DNA: TGCAGTGCTCTAGGGGTCGAGCAGTACTTC.

The chain is built from TRBV11-3 and TRBJ1-1; a weak D match, TRBD1 (6 bases). Germline values: CDR1 SGHNT, CDR2 YENEEA. V was pared by 5 bases and J by 4 bases, with 14 bases between. The CDR3 sequence is 14 residues long. CDR3 in amino acids: CASSPSRGSTEAFF. CDR3 sequence (DNA): TGTGCCAGCAGCCCTAGTAGGGGGAGCACTGAAGCTTTCTTT.

This clone was recorded only once. V usage is TRBV7-2 and J usage is TRBJ1-4; D gene ambiguous. Deletions cut 5 bases from V and 8 bases from J, with 12 bases between. The CDR3 covers 13 residues. Germline values: CDR1 SGHTA, CDR2 FQGNSA. CDR3 amino acids: CASSVSLAEKLFF. For the CDR3, the DNA is TGTGCCAGCAGCGTCTCACTAGCGGAAAAACTGTTTTTT.

This chain connects TRBV5-4 to TRBJ2-5, with 10 bases identical to TRBD2. Germline V gives CDR1 SGHNT, CDR2 YYREEE (reference sequence). J gave up 5 bases and V 4 bases, and 2 bases lay outside the gene matches. This CDR3 has 13 amino acids. DNA for the CDR3: TGTGCCAGCAGCCCGACTAGCGGGGAGACCCAGTACTTC. Translation gives CASSPTSGETQYF.

This chain connects TRBV19 to TRBJ2-7, with D possibly being TRBD2 (5 bases). The CDR3 consists of 14 residues. The V end was cut by 3 bases, the J end by 2 bases, with 11 bases between. Germline V gene data show CDR1 as LNHDA and CDR2 as SQIVND (reference sequence). CDR3 in DNA: TGTGCCAGTAGTATTTCCGGGGTCCCCTACGAGCAGTACTTC. Translation gives CASSISGVPYEQYF.

The V call is TRBV6-1, the J call TRBJ2-5, with 10 bases lining up with TRBD2. This CDR3 region has 14 residues. V lost 6 bases, J lost 5 bases, and 6 bases stayed unmatched. Germline CDR1 MNHNS, CDR2 SASEGT. Here the CDR3 reads CASRTSGSVETQYF. CDR3 coding DNA: TGTGCCAGCAGGACTAGCGGGTCGGTGGAGACCCAGTACTTC.

The rearrangement links TRBV20-1 to TRBJ2-2; D ambiguous. The germline gives CDR1 DFQATT, CDR2 SNEGSKA (reference sequence). The CDR3 totals 9 residues. Trimming took 6 bases from V and 7 from J, leaving 3 bases between them. The chain's CDR3 is CSASGELFF. As DNA, the CDR3 is TGCAGTGCCAGCGGGGAGCTGTTTTTT.

The rearrangement links TRBV28 to TRBJ1-2; 10 bases are shared with TRBD1. There are 16 residues in the CDR3. The ends lost 4 bases at V and 7 bases at J; junction bases unmatched: 12. Germline loops: CDR1 MDHEN, CDR2 SYDVKM. CDR3 sequence reads: CASSYNFGTGDVGYTF. As DNA, the CDR3 is TGTGCCAGCAGTTACAATTTCGGGACAGGGGATGTTGGCTACACCTTC.

J is TRBJ2-1 and V is TRBV28; D is unclear. V was pared by 2 bases and J by 6 bases, with 14 bases between. From germline, CDR1 is MDHEN and CDR2 SYDVKM. CDR3 length: 15 residues. CDR3 in DNA: TGTGCCAGCAGTTTAGGTAGGCAGTCGGGCAATGAGCAGTTCTTC. Protein sequence: CASSLGRQSGNEQFF. The complete variable domain, with remaining parts taken from reference TRBV28 and TRBJ2-1, reads DVKVTQSSRYLVKRTGEKVFLECVQDMDHENMFWYRQDPGLGLRLIYFSYDVKMKEKGDIPEGYSVSREKKERFSLILESASTNQTSMYLCASSLGRQSGNEQFFGPGTRLTVL.

V usage is TRBV7-3 and J usage is TRBJ2-7; D remains unclear. CDR1 and CDR2 from the germline V gene are SGHTA and FQGTGA. Trimming stripped 5 bases from V and 4 bases from J, with 9 bases between. The CDR3 is 12 residues long. The CDR3 DNA is TGTGCCAGCAGCCCAAACAGATACGAGCAGTACTTC. Residues: CASSPNRYEQYF. The full variable domain, completed using reference TRBV7-3 and TRBJ2-7, is GAGVSQTPSNKVTEKGKYVELRCDPISGHTALYWYRQSLGQGPEFLIYFQGTGAADDSGLPNDRFFAVRPEGSVSTLKIQRTERGDSAVYLCASSPNRYEQYFGPGTRLTVT.

This clone appeared once. The chain is built from TRBV19 and TRBJ2-2; D gene uncertain. The CDR3 sequence is 13 residues long. Germline-derived CDR1 and CDR2 are LNHDA and SQIVND (reference sequence). Deletions cut 4 bases from V and 6 bases from J, with 9 bases between. CDR3 residues: CASSTSLAGELFF. CDR3 sequence (DNA): TGTGCCAGTAGTACTTCCCTCGCCGGGGAGCTGTTTTTT.

This rearrangement joins TRBV6-1 to TRBJ2-5; 7 bases agree with TRBD2. After removal of 7 bases from V and 9 bases from J, the junction contained 2 bases not matched to a gene. Germline V lookup: CDR1 MNHNS, CDR2 SASEGT. The CDR3 consists of 10 residues. This CDR3 reads CASNREAQYF. The CDR3 DNA is TGTGCCAGCAATCGGGAGGCCCAGTACTTC.

J is TRBJ2-2 and V is TRBV14, with D maybe TRBD2 (5 bases). This CDR3 has 16 amino acids. Trimming removed 4 bases at V and 6 bases at J, with 18 bases between. CDR1 and CDR2 from the germline V gene are SGHDN and FVKESK. CDR3 sequence: CASSLSGKEDPGELFF. The CDR3 coding sequence is TGTGCCAGCAGCCTATCCGGGAAGGAAGACCCCGGGGAGCTGTTTTTT.

This sequence joins TRBV19 and TRBJ2-1, with 8 bases aligning to TRBD2. This CDR3 has 14 residues. Germline lookup yields CDR1 LNHDA and CDR2 SQIVND (reference sequence). The V gene end was trimmed by 8 bases and the J gene end by 3 bases; junction bases not matched to a gene: 6. The CDR3 DNA reads TGTGCCAGTTCGGGGACTAGGATCTACAATGAGCAGTTCTTC. Encoded protein: CASSGTRIYNEQFF.

This clone was counted a few times. This chain joins TRBV13 and TRBJ1-1; D gene unclear. Per germline, CDR1 PRHDT and CDR2 FYEKMQ (reference sequence). There are 13 residues in the CDR3. V gave up 3 bases and J gave up 1 base, with 6 bases separating them. The DNA of the CDR3 is TGTGCCAGCAGCTTTGCGGGGAACACTGAAGCTTTCTTT. Encoded protein: CASSFAGNTEAFF.

The rearrangement joins TRBV19 to TRBJ2-6; the D gene is possibly TRBD2 (6 bases). This CDR3 has 16 amino acids. From germline, CDR1 is LNHDA and CDR2 SQIVND (reference sequence). Trimming shortened V by 5 bases and J by 1 base, and 12 bases separated the two germline ends. For the CDR3, the DNA is TGTGCCAGTAGTTTTAGGGGAGGATCTGGGGCCAACGTCCTGACTTTC. Encoded protein: CASSFRGGSGANVLTF.

The rearrangement joins TRBV19 to TRBJ1-2; D is ambiguous. V lost 4 bases and J 8 bases, leaving 11 bases between the germline ends. The CDR3 length is 12 residues. CDR1 is LNHDA, CDR2 SQIVND, per germline (reference sequence). In nucleotides, the CDR3 is TGTGCCAGTAGTACCCTGGAGGAAGGCTACACCTTC. It is translated as CASSTLEEGYTF.

The chain recombines TRBV7-3 with TRBJ2-1; the D gene is possibly TRBD2 (5 bases). From germline, CDR1 is SGHTA and CDR2 FQGTGA. Trimming stripped 6 bases from V and 6 bases from J, with 12 bases between. This CDR3 contains 13 residues. CDR3 sequence: CASSPAGLNEQFF. For the CDR3, the DNA is TGTGCCAGCAGTCCGGCGGGCCTCAATGAGCAGTTCTTC.

This clone was observed a single time. The chain uses TRBV5-1 and TRBJ2-2; 9 positions agree with TRBD2. The CDR3 covers 16 residues. V dropped 1 base and J dropped 2; count of bases not matched to a gene: 3. In germline, CDR1 is SGHRS, CDR2 YFSETQ. In nucleotides, the CDR3 is TGCGCCAGCAGCTTGCCGACTAGCGGAAACACCGGGGAGCTGTTTTTT. Translation: CASSLPTSGNTGELFF.

The CDR3 loop reads CASSRTGQGYGGNQPQHF. The DNA for the CDR3 is TGTGCCAGCAGTCGGACCGGACAGGGGTATGGGGGCAATCAGCCCCAGCATTTT. The rearrangement joins TRBV28 to TRBJ1-5; 9 bases agree with TRBD1. The CDR3 covers 18 residues. The V gene end was trimmed by 5 bases and the J gene end by 2 bases; junction bases not matched to a gene: 13. Germline CDR1 MDHEN, CDR2 SYDVKM. Based on the CDR3 plus reference TRBV28 and TRBJ1-5, the full variable domain is DVKVTQSSRYLVKRTGEKVFLECVQDMDHENMFWYRQDPGLGLRLIYFSYDVKMKEKGDIPEGYSVSREKKERFSLILESASTNQTSMYLCASSRTGQGYGGNQPQHFGDGTRLSIL.

V and J are TRBV2 and TRBJ2-2; maybe TRBD2 (6 bases). The germline V gene encodes CDR1 SNHLY and CDR2 FYNNEI. This CDR3 has 15 residues. Trimming pared 3 bases from V and 5 bases from J, leaving 13 bases between. CDR3 nucleotides: TGTGCCAGCAGTGATCGGGAGTTAATGACCGGGGAGCTGTTTTTT. This translates into CASSDRELMTGELFF. Combining the CDR3 with reference TRBV2 and TRBJ2-2 gives the whole variable domain EPEVTQTPSHQVTQMGQEVILRCVPISNHLYFYWYRQILGQKVEFLVSFYNNEISEKSEIFDDQFSVERPDGSNFTLKIRSTKLEDSAMYFCASSDRELMTGELFFGEGSRLTVL.